This T cell receptor beta chain is from a study of response to subunit inactivated influenza vaccine. Findings and caveats of the study: Seasonal influenza vaccination, on each occasion, was suggested by the authors to recruit few new T cells.

TCRdb passed the RT-PCR reads through MiXCR, listing each CDR3 protein once. The table has hundreds of thousands of distinct CDR3 sequences, 25% seen once. Unmatched junction bases numbered 9, after V lost 2 bases and J lost 7 bases. CDR3 length equals 17 residues. Germline CDR1 SGHTA, CDR2 FQGNSA. As to this clonotype: Its antigen is as yet unknown.

The receptor was isolated from a man aged 50 to 59 who received an inactivated influenza vaccine. This rearrangement joins TRBV7-2 to TRBJ2-1, with 12 bases fitting TRBD2. Source: CD4+ T cells sorted from PBMCs, taken 5 to 6 days after vaccination. The CDR3 DNA follows: TGTGCCAGCAGCTTATGGGTCGGGACTAGCGGGCCTAATGAGCAGTTCTTC. This encodes CASSLWVGTSGPNEQFF. Looking up the rest from reference TRBV7-2 and TRBJ2-1 gives the full variable domain: GAGVSQSPSNKVTEKGKDVELRCDPISGHTALYWYRQSLGQGLEFLIYFQGNSAPDKSGLPSDRFSAERTGGSVSTLTIQRTQQEDSAVYLCASSLWVGTSGPNEQFFGPGTRLTVL.